This TCR beta chain was found in a study of beta chain features in type 1 diabetes. Study details: Similarity in age, gender and cell yields was seen between patients and healthy donors. Overall study results and limits: With patients and controls alike, PCR might favor shorter templates to an equal degree. For Type 1 diabetes patients, all four CD4+ subsets carried TCRB CDR3s that were moderately but significantly shorter. The similarity of naive, central memory and Treg TCRB repertoires appeared greater among patients than among healthy donors. Type 1 diabetes patients showed fewer insertions and more deletions at VDJ junctions.

What was sequenced were expressed TCRB transcripts, since all of the isolated RNA had been reverse transcribed. Sequencing was performed with immunoSEQ multiplex PCR; in TCRdb, only in-frame clones are kept and a portion is missing. The sample holds 330,000 or so clones, over 10% seen once. This CDR3 has 13 residues. V was clipped by 2 bases and J by 7 bases, with 11 bases between them. Germline CDR1 is LGHNT and CDR2 is FRNRAP. This clone was seen more than once but under ten times. The antigen is undetermined. This TCR was sampled from a woman aged 18-29 years with type 1 diabetes. This rearrangement joins TRBV12-5 to TRBJ1-1; D perhaps matches TRBD1 (5 bases). Specimen: naive CD4+ T cells from blood. The CDR3 is CASGLHQGNEAFF. In nucleotides, the CDR3 is TGTGCTAGTGGTTTGCACCAGGGTAATGAAGCTTTCTTT. Supplemented by reference TRBV12-5 and TRBJ1-1, the full variable domain reads DARVTQTPRHKVTEMGQEVTMRCQPILGHNTVFWYRQTMMQGLELLAYFRNRAPLDDSGMPKDRFSAEMPDATLATLKIQPSEPRDSAVYFCASGLHQGNEAFFGQGTRLTVV.